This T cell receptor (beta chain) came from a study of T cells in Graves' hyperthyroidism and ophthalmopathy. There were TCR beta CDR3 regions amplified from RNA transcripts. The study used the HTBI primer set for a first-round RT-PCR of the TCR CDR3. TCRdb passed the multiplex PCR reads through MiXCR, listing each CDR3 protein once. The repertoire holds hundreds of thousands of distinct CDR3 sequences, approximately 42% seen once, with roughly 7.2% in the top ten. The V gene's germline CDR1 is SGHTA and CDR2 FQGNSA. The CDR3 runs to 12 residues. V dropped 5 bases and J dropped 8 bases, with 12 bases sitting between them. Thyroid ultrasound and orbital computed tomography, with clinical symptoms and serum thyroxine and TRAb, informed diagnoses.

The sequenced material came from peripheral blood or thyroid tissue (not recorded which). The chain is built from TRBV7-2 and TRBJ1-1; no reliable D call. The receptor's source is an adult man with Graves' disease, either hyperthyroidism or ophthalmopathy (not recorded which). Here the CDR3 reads CASSLKVGEAFF. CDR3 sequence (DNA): TGTGCCAGCAGCCTAAAGGTGGGGGAAGCTTTCTTT.